The clone carrying this T cell receptor beta chain was seen repeatedly, ten times or more. What it binds is unknown. The read terminates 3 residues ahead of where the CDR3 ends, so the germline J gene completes it. The germline CDR1 and CDR2 sequences are SEHNR and FQNEAQ (reference sequence). Trimming pared 4 bases from V and 0 bases from J, leaving 13 bases between. This CDR3 spans 15 amino acids. The protocol was immunoSEQ multiplex PCR, while the TCRdb copy is restricted to in-frame clones and leaves out a portion. Recorded here are fewer than 70,000 clones, none singletons. This sample was taken from a study of T cell clonality in common variable immunodeficiency. Findings and limits, study-wide: Compared with controls, CVID subjects had fewer shared TCRbeta clones. CVID patient heterogeneity limited repertoire-clinical complication correlations. T cell subpopulation sequencing would be needed to explain CVID clonality. Reportedly, TCR beta sequences from common variable immunodeficiency showed fewer deletions and N-nucleotide insertions.

This TCR was recovered from a person aged 18 to 69 in good health. What was sequenced was peripheral blood mononuclear cells. The chain joins TRBV7-9 to TRBJ2-7; TRBD2 might be the D (6 bases). The sequenced part of the CDR3 DNA is TGTGCCAGCAGCTCGGACTATCCCCTCTCCTACGAG. It yields the protein CASSSDYPLSYE. The whole CDR3 reads CASSSDYPLSYEQYF. The variable domain in full, completed from reference TRBV7-9 and TRBJ2-7, reads DTGVSQNPRHKITKRGQNVTFRCDPISEHNRLYWYRQTLGQGPEFLTYFQNEAQLEKSRLLSDRFSAERPKGSFSTLEIQRTEQGDSAMYLCASSSDYPLSYEQYFGPGTRLTVT.